This T cell receptor beta chain came from a study of identical twins. Broader study findings: Modelling approaches yielded underestimates of out-of-frame TCR alpha sharing between monozygotic twins. Excess twin sharing in beta out-of-frame sequences was weaker.

Unique molecular identifiers were in the cDNA, with template-switch universal primer binding. TCRdb ran MiXCR on the 5' RACE reads and lists one entry per CDR3 protein. The repertoire has some 570,000 distinct CDR3 sequences, about 22% of them found once; the top ten carry 0.4% to 0.6%. Germline CDR1 is SNHLY and CDR2 is FYNNEI. The CDR3 totals 10 residues. The V and J ends lost 6 bases and 5 bases respectively, with 4 bases between them. As to this clonotype: Its antigen is currently unknown.

The same specimen was also included in a second study, on yellow fever vaccine responses in identical twins.

Material for sequencing was CD4+ T cells sorted from blood. The rearrangement links TRBV2 to TRBJ2-5; D is uncertain. The sequence derives from a young woman in good health. CDR3: CASSTETQYF. CDR3 DNA sequence: TGTGCCAGCAGCACGGAGACCCAGTACTTC.